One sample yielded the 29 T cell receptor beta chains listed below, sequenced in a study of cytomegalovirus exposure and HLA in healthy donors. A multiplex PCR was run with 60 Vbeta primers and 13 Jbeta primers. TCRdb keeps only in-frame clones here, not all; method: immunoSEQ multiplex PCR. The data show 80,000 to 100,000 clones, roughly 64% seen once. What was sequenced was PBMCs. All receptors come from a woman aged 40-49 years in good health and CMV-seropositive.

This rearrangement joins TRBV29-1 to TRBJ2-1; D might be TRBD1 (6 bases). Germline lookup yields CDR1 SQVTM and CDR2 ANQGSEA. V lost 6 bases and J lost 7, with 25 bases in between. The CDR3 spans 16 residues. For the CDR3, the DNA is TGCAGCGTAACCTCCTATAGGGGTCAGGGGAGTAATGAGCAGTTCTTC. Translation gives CSVTSYRGQGSNEQFF.

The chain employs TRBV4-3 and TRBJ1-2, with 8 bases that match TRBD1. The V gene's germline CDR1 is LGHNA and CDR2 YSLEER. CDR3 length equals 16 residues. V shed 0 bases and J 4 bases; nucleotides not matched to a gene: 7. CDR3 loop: CASSQESTTGGYGYTF. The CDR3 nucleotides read TGCGCCAGCAGCCAAGAATCCACAACAGGGGGCTATGGCTACACCTTC.

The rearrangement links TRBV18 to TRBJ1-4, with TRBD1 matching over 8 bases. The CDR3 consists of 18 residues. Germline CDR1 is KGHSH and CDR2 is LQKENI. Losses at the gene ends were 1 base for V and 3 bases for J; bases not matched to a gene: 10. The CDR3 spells CASSPRLSGTGSNEKLFF. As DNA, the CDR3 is TGTGCCAGCTCACCACGGCTATCCGGGACAGGTTCTAATGAAAAACTGTTTTTT.

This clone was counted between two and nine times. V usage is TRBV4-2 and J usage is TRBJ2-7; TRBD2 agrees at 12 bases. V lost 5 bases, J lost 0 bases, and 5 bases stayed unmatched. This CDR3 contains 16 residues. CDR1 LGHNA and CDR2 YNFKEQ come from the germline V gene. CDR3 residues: CASSVGLAGNSYEQYF. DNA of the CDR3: TGTGCCAGCAGCGTCGGACTAGCGGGAAACTCCTACGAGCAGTACTTC.

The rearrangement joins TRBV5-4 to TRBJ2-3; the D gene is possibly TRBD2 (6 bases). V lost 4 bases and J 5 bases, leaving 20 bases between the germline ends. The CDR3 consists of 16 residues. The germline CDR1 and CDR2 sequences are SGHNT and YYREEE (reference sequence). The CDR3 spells CASSVAMGRERDTQYF. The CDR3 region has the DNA TGTGCCAGCAGCGTTGCAATGGGACGGGAGAGAGATACGCAGTATTTT.

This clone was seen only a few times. The CDR3 here is CASSLGQGALNEQYF. The CDR3 DNA sequence: TGTGCCAGCAGCCTGGGACAGGGGGCGCTAAACGAGCAGTACTTC. V usage is TRBV5-4 and J usage is TRBJ2-7; 12 bases fit TRBD1. The CDR3 is 15 amino acids. Germline CDR1 is SGHNT and CDR2 is YYREEE (reference sequence). V shed 4 bases, J shed 5 bases, and the junction held 7 bases outside the gene matches.

The CDR3 nucleotides are TGTGCCAGCAGCCCAGGACAGGGCACTGAAGCTTTCTTT. This encodes CASSPGQGTEAFF. V gene TRBV28 combines with J gene TRBJ1-1; 8 nucleotides align to TRBD1. V trimming: 6 bases; J trimming: 4 bases; junction bases outside the gene matches: 4. CDR3 length equals 13 residues. Germline-derived CDR1 and CDR2 are MDHEN and SYDVKM.

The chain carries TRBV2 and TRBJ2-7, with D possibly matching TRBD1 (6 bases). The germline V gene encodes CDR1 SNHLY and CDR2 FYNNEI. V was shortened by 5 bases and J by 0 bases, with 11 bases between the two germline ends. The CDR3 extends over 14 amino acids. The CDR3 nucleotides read TGTGCCAGCAGTATCGAGACAGGCTCCTACGAGCAGTACTTC. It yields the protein CASSIETGSYEQYF.

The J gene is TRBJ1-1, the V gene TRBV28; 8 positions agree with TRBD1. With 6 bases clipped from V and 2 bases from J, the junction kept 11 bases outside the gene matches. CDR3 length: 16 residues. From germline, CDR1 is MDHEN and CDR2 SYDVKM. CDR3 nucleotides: TGTGCCAGCAGCCCCAGACAGGGGATACCAAACACTGAAGCTTTCTTT. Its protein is CASSPRQGIPNTEAFF.

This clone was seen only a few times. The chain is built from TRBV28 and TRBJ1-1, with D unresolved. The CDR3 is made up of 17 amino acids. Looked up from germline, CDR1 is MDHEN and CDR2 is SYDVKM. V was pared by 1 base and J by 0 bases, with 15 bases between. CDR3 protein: CASSLFGEGKLNTEAFF. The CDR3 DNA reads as TGTGCCAGCAGTTTATTCGGGGAGGGCAAATTGAACACTGAAGCTTTCTTT.

The DNA of the CDR3 is TGTGCCAGTGGCGGACAGCTACCCTCCTACGAGCAGTACTTC. Its protein product is CASGGQLPSYEQYF. The V call is TRBV28, the J call TRBJ2-7, with D perhaps TRBD1 (6 bases). The CDR3 loop spans 14 amino acids. V lost 9 bases and J 0 bases, leaving 15 bases between the germline ends. Looked up from germline, CDR1 is MDHEN and CDR2 is SYDVKM. The full variable domain, completed using reference TRBV28 and TRBJ2-7, is DVKVTQSSRYLVKRTGEKVFLECVQDMDHENMFWYRQDPGLGLRLIYFSYDVKMKEKGDIPEGYSVSREKKERFSLILESASTNQTSMYLCASGGQLPSYEQYFGPGTRLTVT.

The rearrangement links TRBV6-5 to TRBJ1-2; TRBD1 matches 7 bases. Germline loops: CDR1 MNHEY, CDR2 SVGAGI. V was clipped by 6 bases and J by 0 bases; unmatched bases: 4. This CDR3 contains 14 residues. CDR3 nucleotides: TGTGCCAGCAGCAGGGGGTCGACTAACTATGGCTACACCTTC. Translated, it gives CASSRGSTNYGYTF.

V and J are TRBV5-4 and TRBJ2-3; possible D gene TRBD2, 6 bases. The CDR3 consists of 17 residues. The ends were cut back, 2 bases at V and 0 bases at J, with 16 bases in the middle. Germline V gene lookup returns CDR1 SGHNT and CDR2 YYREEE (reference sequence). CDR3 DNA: TGTGCCAGCAGCTTCCCGGGGGAGGCCCCCAGCACAGATACGCAGTATTTT. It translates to CASSFPGEAPSTDTQYF.

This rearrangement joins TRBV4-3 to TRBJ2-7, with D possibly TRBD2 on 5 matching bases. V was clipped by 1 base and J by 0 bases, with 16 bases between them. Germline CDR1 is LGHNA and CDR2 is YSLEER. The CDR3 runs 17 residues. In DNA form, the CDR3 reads TGCGCCAGCAGCCAAGGCATACCGGGGTTGAGCTCCTACGAGCAGTACTTC. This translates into CASSQGIPGLSSYEQYF.

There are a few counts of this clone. As DNA, the CDR3 is TGTGCCACCAGGAAACTCCCGGAGACCCAGTACTTC. It translates to CATRKLPETQYF. The V call is TRBV15, the J call TRBJ2-5; D remains unclear. The CDR3 length is 12 residues. Trimming left V 6 bases short and J 5 bases short, with 10 bases between. CDR1 and CDR2 from the germline V gene are LNHNV and YYDKDF (reference sequence).

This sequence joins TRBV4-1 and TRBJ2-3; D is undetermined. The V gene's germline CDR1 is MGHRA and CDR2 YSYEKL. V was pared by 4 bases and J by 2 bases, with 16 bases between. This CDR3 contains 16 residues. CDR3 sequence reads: CASSPYSSPNTDTQYF. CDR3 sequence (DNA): TGCGCCAGCAGCCCCTACAGCAGCCCGAACACAGATACGCAGTATTTT.

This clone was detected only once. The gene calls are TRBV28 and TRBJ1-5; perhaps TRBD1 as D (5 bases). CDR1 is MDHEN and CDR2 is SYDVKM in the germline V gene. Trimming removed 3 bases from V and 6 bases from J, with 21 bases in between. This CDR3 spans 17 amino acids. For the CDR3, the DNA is TGTGCCAGCAGTTTTGCAGGGATCCGGCAGCGGGGTCAGCCCCAGCATTTT. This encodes CASSFAGIRQRGQPQHF.

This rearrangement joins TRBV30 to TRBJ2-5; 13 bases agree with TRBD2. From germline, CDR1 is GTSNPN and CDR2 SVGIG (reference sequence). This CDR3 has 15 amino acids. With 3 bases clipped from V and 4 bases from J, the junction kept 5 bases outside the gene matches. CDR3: CAWRLAGGPRETQYF. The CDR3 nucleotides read TGTGCCTGGAGACTAGCGGGGGGGCCTCGAGAGACCCAGTACTTC.

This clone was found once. CDR3 amino acids: CASSQDRLWGQGNTEAFF. The CDR3 coding sequence is TGCGCCAGCAGCCAAGATAGGCTTTGGGGACAGGGGAACACTGAAGCTTTCTTT. The V and J genes are TRBV4-1 and TRBJ1-1; 9 bases match TRBD1. CDR1 and CDR2 (germline): MGHRA, YSYEKL. The V segment lost 0 bases and the J segment 1 base; nucleotides outside the gene matches: 9. The CDR3 runs to 18 residues.

CDR3 sequence (DNA): TGCGCCAGCAGCCAAGTGGTCCCTGAGGTCGTGAACACTGAAGCTTTCTTT. Its protein product is CASSQVVPEVVNTEAFF. The V gene is TRBV4-3, the J gene TRBJ1-1; D call uncertain. With 1 base removed from V and 0 bases from J, the gap between germline ends came to 15 bases. The CDR3 spans 17 residues. Germline-derived CDR1 and CDR2 are LGHNA and YSLEER.

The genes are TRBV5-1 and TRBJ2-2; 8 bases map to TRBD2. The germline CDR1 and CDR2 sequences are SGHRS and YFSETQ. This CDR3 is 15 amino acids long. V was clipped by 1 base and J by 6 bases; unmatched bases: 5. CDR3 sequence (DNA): TGCGCCAGCAGCTTGCGGGGGGGAGTCTCCGGGGAGCTGTTTTTT. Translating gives CASSLRGGVSGELFF.

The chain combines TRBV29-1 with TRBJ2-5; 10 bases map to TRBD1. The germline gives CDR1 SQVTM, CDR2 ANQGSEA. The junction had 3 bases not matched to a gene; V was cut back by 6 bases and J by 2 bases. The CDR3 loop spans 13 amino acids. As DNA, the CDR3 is TGCAGCGTACGGGACAGGGGACAAGAGACCCAGTACTTC. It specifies CSVRDRGQETQYF.

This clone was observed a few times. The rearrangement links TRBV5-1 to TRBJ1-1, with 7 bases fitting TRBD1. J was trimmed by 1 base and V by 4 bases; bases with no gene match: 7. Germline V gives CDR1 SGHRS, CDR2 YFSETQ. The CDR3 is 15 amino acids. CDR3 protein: CASSATGVSNTEAFF. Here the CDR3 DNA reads TGCGCCAGCAGCGCAACAGGGGTTTCGAACACTGAAGCTTTCTTT.

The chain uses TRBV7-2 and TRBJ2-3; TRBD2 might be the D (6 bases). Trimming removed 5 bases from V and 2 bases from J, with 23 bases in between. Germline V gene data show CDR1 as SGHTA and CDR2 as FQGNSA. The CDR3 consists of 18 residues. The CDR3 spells CASSLPGVPGDFTDTQYF. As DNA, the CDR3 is TGTGCCAGCAGCCTCCCTGGGGTGCCGGGGGACTTCACAGATACGCAGTATTTT.

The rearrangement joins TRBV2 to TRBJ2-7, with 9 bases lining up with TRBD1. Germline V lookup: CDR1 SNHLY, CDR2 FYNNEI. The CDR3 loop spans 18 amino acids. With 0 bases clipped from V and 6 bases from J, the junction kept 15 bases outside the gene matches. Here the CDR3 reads CASSEAGEGQGLLSEQYF. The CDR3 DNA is TGTGCCAGCAGTGAAGCAGGGGAAGGACAGGGGCTCCTTTCCGAGCAGTACTTC.

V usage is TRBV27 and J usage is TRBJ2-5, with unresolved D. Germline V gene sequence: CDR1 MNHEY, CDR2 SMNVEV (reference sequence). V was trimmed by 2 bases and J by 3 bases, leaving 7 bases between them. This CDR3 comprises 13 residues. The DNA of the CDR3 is TGTGCCAGCAGTTTAAAGTTAGAAGAGACCCAGTACTTC. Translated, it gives CASSLKLEETQYF.

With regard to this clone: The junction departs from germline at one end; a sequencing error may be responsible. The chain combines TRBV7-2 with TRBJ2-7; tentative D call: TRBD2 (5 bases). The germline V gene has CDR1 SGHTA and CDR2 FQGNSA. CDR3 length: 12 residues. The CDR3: CASSPDYPEPYF. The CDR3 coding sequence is TGTGCCAGCAGCCCAGACTACCCCGAGCCGTACTTC. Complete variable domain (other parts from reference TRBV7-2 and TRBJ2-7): GAGVSQSPSNKVTEKGKDVELRCDPISGHTALYWYRQSLGQGLEFLIYFQGNSAPDKSGLPSDRFSAERTGGSVSTLTIQRTQQEDSAVYLCASSPDYPEPYFGPGTRLTVT.

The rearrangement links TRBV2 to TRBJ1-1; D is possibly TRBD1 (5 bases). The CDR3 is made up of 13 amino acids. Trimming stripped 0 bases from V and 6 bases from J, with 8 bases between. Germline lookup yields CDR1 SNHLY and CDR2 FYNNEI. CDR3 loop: CASSEAQGAEAFF. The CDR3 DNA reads TGTGCCAGCAGTGAAGCGCAAGGGGCTGAAGCTTTCTTT.

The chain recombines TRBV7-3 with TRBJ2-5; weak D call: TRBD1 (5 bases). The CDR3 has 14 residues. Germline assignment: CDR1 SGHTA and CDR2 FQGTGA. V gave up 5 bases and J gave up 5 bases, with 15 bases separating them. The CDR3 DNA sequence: TGTGCCAGCAGCCAGGGTCGAGGTTCCGAGACCCAGTACTTC. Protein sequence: CASSQGRGSETQYF.